The clone carrying this TCR beta chain occurred a few times. Its antigen is unidentified. The entry originates in a study of glioma-infiltrating T cells. About the study: Presurgical dexamethasone in glioma patients lasted six or fewer days.

The CDR3 length is 15 residues. Germline V gene data show CDR1 as SGHVS and CDR2 as FNYEAQ. V shed 5 bases and J shed 0 bases, with 13 bases lying between them. TCR alpha and beta CDR3 regions were amplified from RNA using iRepertoire nested multiplex PCR. TCRdb re-called the multiplex PCR reads with MiXCR, one entry per CDR3 protein. The sample holds 400,000 or so distinct CDR3 sequences, 41% seen once. Study-level findings and limits: Gliomas, especially low-grade, showed above-expected tissue-blood divergence; non-neoplastic patients showed below. Signature shared blood CDR3 motifs were enriched in low-divergence and depleted in high-divergence patients.

V and J are TRBV7-6 and TRBJ1-1; perhaps TRBD1 as D (5 bases). The specimen sequenced was glioma tissue, nonneoplastic brain tissue, or PBMCs (not recorded which). The TCR sequence derives from a human donor with low-grade glioma or glioblastoma, undergoing nonglioma brain surgery, or in good health (not recorded which). The CDR3 sequence: CASSAPQGVNTEAFF. DNA for the CDR3: TGTGCCAGCAGCGCTCCCCAGGGTGTGAACACTGAAGCTTTCTTT.